The 23 T cell receptor beta chains presented below share a single source sample, sequenced in a study of blood T cell repertoires in COVID-19. Profiled with immunoSEQ multiplex PCR; TCRdb holds only in-frame clones, not every one. This sample has some 110,000 clones, with about 89% found just once. Material for sequencing was peripheral blood. Receptors were obtained from a human donor in a cohort sampled during active COVID-19.

This clone was seen a handful of times. This sequence joins TRBV12-3 or TRBV12-4 and TRBJ1-1, with TRBD1 identical over 7 bases. V was pared by 6 bases and J by 4 bases, with 5 bases of the junction left unmatched. This CDR3 is 13 amino acids long. The CDR3 is CASRTGQGTEAFF. The CDR3 region has the DNA TGTGCCAGCAGGACAGGGCAGGGCACTGAAGCTTTCTTT.

The chain recombines TRBV4-1 with TRBJ1-2, with TRBD1 matching over 12 bases. Trimming took 5 bases from V and 6 from J; bases not matched to a gene: 13. Germline CDR1 is MGHRA and CDR2 is YSYEKL. The CDR3 runs 17 residues. In DNA, the CDR3 is TGCGCCAGCAGCTTACCGGGACAGGGGGCTTTTGTAGATGGCTACACCTTC. Its protein product is CASSLPGQGAFVDGYTF.

V gene TRBV5-6 combines with J gene TRBJ1-2, with 9 bases that match TRBD1. Unmatched junction bases numbered 7, after V lost 4 bases and J lost 3 bases. This CDR3 is 15 amino acids long. Germline lookup yields CDR1 SGHDT and CDR2 YYEEEE. CDR3 loop: CASSRSGQGYYGYTF. DNA of the CDR3: TGTGCCAGCAGCCGGAGTGGACAGGGGTACTATGGCTACACCTTC.

This clone was observed a few times. The CDR3 spells CASSLGTVMKETQYF. CDR3 nucleotide sequence: TGTGCCAGCAGCTTAGGGACAGTCATGAAAGAGACCCAGTACTTC. V is TRBV5-8 and J is TRBJ2-5; 7 nucleotides match TRBD1. V trimming: 2 bases; J trimming: 3 bases; junction bases outside the gene matches: 7. Germline values: CDR1 SGHTS, CDR2 YDEGEE. CDR3 size: 15 residues.

With respect to this clone: At one of its ends the junction is not consistent with the germline gene, which may arise from a read error. The V call is TRBV19, the J call TRBJ2-3; 7 nucleotides align to TRBD1. CDR1 is LNHDA, CDR2 SQIVND, per germline (reference sequence). This CDR3 is 16 amino acids long. The CDR3 spells CASSMGNRGLPPTIQF. In nucleotides, the CDR3 is TGTGCCAGTAGTATGGGTAACAGGGGTCTCCCACCCACGATTCAATTT.

The chain is built from TRBV28 and TRBJ2-2; unclear D gene. The CDR3 consists of 15 residues. Germline CDR1 and CDR2: MDHEN and SYDVKM. V lost 7 bases and J lost 0, with 12 bases in between. CDR3 nucleotides: TGTGCCAGCATCATGGGTCTAGCGAACACCGGGGAGCTGTTTTTT. This sequence encodes CASIMGLANTGELFF.

The chain carries TRBV28 and TRBJ1-5; possible D gene TRBD1, 5 bases. Trimming stripped 5 bases from V and 0 bases from J, with 23 bases between. This CDR3 contains 19 residues. Germline values: CDR1 MDHEN, CDR2 SYDVKM. DNA of the CDR3: TGTGCCAGCAGTCCCACCGGGACCCGGGGGGTTTATAGCAATCAGCCCCAGCATTTT. It codes for CASSPTGTRGVYSNQPQHF.

The CDR3 bases are TGTGCCAGCATTGAGGGAAACACCGGGGAGCTGTTTTTT. Protein sequence: CASIEGNTGELFF. The rearrangement joins TRBV28 to TRBJ2-2; D might be TRBD2 (5 bases). The CDR3 sequence is 13 residues long. V lost 7 bases and J lost 2, with 8 bases in between. CDR1 MDHEN and CDR2 SYDVKM come from the germline V gene.

This clone has a single count. The chain links TRBV7-2 to TRBJ2-6; 7 bases match TRBD2. Unmatched junction bases numbered 7, after V lost 4 bases and J lost 4 bases. CDR3 length: 16 residues. In germline, CDR1 is SGHTA, CDR2 FQGNSA. CDR3 DNA sequence: TGTGCCAGCAGCTCTTACGGGACTACCGGGGCCAACGTCCTGACTTTC. Protein sequence: CASSSYGTTGANVLTF.

The rearrangement links TRBV9 to TRBJ2-5; D is perhaps TRBD2 (6 bases). This CDR3 is 15 amino acids long. V lost 0 bases to trimming and J lost 1 base, with 10 bases between them. Germline V CDR1 and CDR2: SGDLS, YYNGEE. As DNA, the CDR3 is TGTGCCAGCAGCGTAGACCCAGCGGGCCAAGAGACCCAGTACTTC. It specifies CASSVDPAGQETQYF.

The genes are TRBV7-3 and TRBJ1-6; D not resolved. V was pared by 6 bases and J by 8 bases, with 11 bases between. The CDR3 extends over 13 amino acids. CDR1 and CDR2 (germline): SGHTA, FQGTGA. The CDR3, as DNA: TGTGCCAGCAGTCCTATGAGGGATTCACCCCTCCACTTT. It encodes CASSPMRDSPLHF.

This rearrangement joins TRBV28 to TRBJ1-5, with D possibly matching TRBD1 (5 bases). Germline CDR1 reads MDHEN; CDR2 reads SYDVKM. V was shortened by 5 bases and J by 5 bases, with 13 bases between the two germline ends. The CDR3 has 14 amino acids. CDR3 in amino acids: CASSALMGHQPQHF. CDR3 DNA sequence: TGTGCCAGCAGTGCCCTAATGGGGCATCAGCCCCAGCATTTT.

The CDR3 sequence is CASSGIIRENTGELFF. The CDR3 nucleotides read TGTGCCAGCAGTGGAATAATCCGGGAGAACACCGGGGAGCTGTTTTTT. V usage is TRBV2 and J usage is TRBJ2-2; possible D gene TRBD2, 5 bases. Germline V gives CDR1 SNHLY, CDR2 FYNNEI. Trimming took 4 bases from V and 1 from J, leaving 13 bases between them. This CDR3 has 16 amino acids.

The rearrangement joins TRBV9 to TRBJ1-1, with D possibly being TRBD1 (6 bases). The V end was cut by 3 bases, the J end by 6 bases, with 18 bases between. CDR1 and CDR2 from the germline V gene are SGDLS and YYNGEE. CDR3 length: 15 amino acids. The CDR3 is CASSDGTGFRAEAFF. The DNA for the CDR3 is TGTGCCAGCAGCGACGGTACAGGGTTTAGAGCTGAAGCTTTCTTT.

This chain joins TRBV5-4 and TRBJ2-2; TRBD2 aligns across 7 bases. Germline V CDR1 and CDR2: SGHNT, YYREEE (reference sequence). The CDR3 consists of 14 residues. V gave up 4 bases and J gave up 4 bases; unmatched junction bases: 4. The CDR3 loop reads CASSGLDFTGELFF. CDR3 DNA: TGTGCCAGCAGCGGACTAGATTTCACCGGGGAGCTGTTTTTT.

The chain carries TRBV28 and TRBJ2-3; 11 positions match TRBD1. There are 18 residues in the CDR3. The trim removed 3 bases at V and 1 base at J, leaving 9 bases unmatched. In germline, CDR1 is MDHEN, CDR2 SYDVKM. DNA of the CDR3: TGTGCCAGCAGTTTCGGGACAGGGGGAGGGAGAGGCACAGATACGCAGTATTTT. It is translated as CASSFGTGGGRGTDTQYF. Full variable domain (remainder filled in from reference TRBV28 and TRBJ2-3): DVKVTQSSRYLVKRTGEKVFLECVQDMDHENMFWYRQDPGLGLRLIYFSYDVKMKEKGDIPEGYSVSREKKERFSLILESASTNQTSMYLCASSFGTGGGRGTDTQYFGPGTRLTVL.

V is TRBV28 and J is TRBJ1-4; 7 bases map to TRBD1. V trimming: 6 bases; J trimming: 0 bases; junction bases outside the gene matches: 7. In germline, CDR1 is MDHEN, CDR2 SYDVKM. The CDR3 runs to 16 residues. The CDR3 loop reads CASSPGGWATNEKLFF. CDR3 DNA sequence: TGTGCCAGCAGCCCAGGGGGATGGGCAACTAATGAAAAACTGTTTTTT.

The V gene is TRBV28, the J gene TRBJ2-7, with 7 nucleotides matching TRBD1. V was clipped by 3 bases and J by 5 bases; unmatched bases: 10. This CDR3 comprises 15 residues. Per germline, CDR1 MDHEN and CDR2 SYDVKM. This CDR3 is CASSFWTGGPHEQYF. The CDR3 DNA reads as TGTGCCAGCAGTTTCTGGACAGGAGGTCCGCACGAGCAGTACTTC.

The DNA of the CDR3 is TGTGCCAGCAACCAACAGGCGAACACTGAAGCTTTCTTT. This translates into CASNQQANTEAFF. The chain employs TRBV11-3 and TRBJ1-1; D possibly corresponds to TRBD1 (5 bases). The CDR3 sequence is 13 residues long. Germline assignment: CDR1 SGHNT and CDR2 YENEEA. Trimming removed 7 bases at V and 1 base at J, with 10 bases between.

The chain uses TRBV6-6 and TRBJ1-1; TRBD1 matches at 10 bases. The CDR3 is 16 residues long. CDR1 and CDR2 from the germline V gene are MNHNY and SVGAGI (reference sequence). V shed 10 bases and J 0 bases; nucleotides not matched to a gene: 11. CDR3 protein: CATLPGTGVVNTEAFF. CDR3 coding DNA: TGTGCCACACTACCCGGGACAGGGGTTGTGAACACTGAAGCTTTCTTT.

The chain recombines TRBV4-2 with TRBJ1-2; 7 bases agree with TRBD1. The CDR3 extends over 14 amino acids. Germline values: CDR1 LGHNA, CDR2 YNFKEQ. J was trimmed by 4 bases and V by 3 bases; bases with no gene match: 5. CDR3 residues: CASSQSDRIYGYTF. In DNA, the CDR3 is TGTGCCAGCAGCCAGTCGGACAGGATCTATGGCTACACCTTC.

The chain recombines TRBV28 with TRBJ2-2; D is uncertain. With 7 bases removed from V and 6 bases from J, the gap between germline ends came to 12 bases. The CDR3 consists of 13 residues. CDR1 and CDR2 (germline): MDHEN, SYDVKM. CDR3 coding DNA: TGTGCCAGCATGGGCGCTGGATCCGGGGAGCTGTTTTTT. Its translation is CASMGAGSGELFF.

This chain links TRBV2 with TRBJ1-4, with no clear D. The germline V gene encodes CDR1 SNHLY and CDR2 FYNNEI. The V gene lost 4 bases and the J gene lost 0 bases, with 9 bases spanning the gap. The CDR3 is 15 amino acids. CDR3 sequence reads: CASSVEGTTNEKLFF. In nucleotides, the CDR3 is TGTGCCAGCAGTGTTGAGGGTACAACTAATGAAAAACTGTTTTTT.